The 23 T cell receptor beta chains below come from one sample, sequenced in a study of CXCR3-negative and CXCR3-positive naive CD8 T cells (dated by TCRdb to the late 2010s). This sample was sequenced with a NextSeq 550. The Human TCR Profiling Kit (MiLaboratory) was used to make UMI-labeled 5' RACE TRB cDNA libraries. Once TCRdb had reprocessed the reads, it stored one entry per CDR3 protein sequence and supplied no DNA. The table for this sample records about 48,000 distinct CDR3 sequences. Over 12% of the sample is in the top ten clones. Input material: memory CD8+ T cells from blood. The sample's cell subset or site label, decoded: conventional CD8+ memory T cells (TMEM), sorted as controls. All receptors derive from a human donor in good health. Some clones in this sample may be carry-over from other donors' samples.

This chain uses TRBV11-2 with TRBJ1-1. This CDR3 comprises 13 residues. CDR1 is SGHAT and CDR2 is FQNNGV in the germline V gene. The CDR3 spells CASSSSMDTEAFF.

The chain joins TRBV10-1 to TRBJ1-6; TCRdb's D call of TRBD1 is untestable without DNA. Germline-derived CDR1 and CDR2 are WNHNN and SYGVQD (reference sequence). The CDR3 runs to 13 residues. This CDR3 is CASSETGGSPLHF.

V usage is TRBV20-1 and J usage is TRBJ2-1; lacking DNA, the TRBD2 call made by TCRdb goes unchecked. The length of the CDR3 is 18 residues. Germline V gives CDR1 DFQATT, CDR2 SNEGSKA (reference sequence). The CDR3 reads CSARRWLAGGQIYNEQFF.

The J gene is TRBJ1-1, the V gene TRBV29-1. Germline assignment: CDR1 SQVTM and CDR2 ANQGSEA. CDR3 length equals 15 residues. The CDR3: CSVGTGPYMNTEAFF.

This chain's CDR3 is CASSLDRGGNQPQHF. This chain joins TRBV7-2 and TRBJ1-5; TCRdb proposes TRBD1, but this gene call is untestable without DNA. This CDR3 is built from 15 residues. From germline, CDR1 is SGHTA and CDR2 FQGNSA.

CDR3 loop: CSVEVPSSGANVLTF. This chain links TRBV29-1 with TRBJ2-6. Germline V gene sequence: CDR1 SQVTM, CDR2 ANQGSEA. The length of the CDR3 is 15 residues.

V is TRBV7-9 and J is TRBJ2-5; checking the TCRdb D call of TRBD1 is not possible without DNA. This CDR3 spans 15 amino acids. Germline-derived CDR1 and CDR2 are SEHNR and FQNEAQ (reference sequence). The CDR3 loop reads CASSPPGGTQETQYF.

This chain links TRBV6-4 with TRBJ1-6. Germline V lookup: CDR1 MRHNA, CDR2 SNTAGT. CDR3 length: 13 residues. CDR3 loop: CASSDRDNSPLHF.

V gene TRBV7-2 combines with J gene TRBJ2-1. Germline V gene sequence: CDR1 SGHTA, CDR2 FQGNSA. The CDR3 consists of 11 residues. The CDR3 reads CASSVIDEQFF.

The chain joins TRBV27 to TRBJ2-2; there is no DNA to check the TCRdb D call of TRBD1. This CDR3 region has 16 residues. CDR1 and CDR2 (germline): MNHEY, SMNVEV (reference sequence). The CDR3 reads CASSSLQGAINGELFF.

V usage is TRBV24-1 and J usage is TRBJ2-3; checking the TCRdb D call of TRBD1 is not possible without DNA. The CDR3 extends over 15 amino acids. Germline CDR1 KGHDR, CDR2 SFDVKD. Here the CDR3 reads CATSDLRTETDTQYF.

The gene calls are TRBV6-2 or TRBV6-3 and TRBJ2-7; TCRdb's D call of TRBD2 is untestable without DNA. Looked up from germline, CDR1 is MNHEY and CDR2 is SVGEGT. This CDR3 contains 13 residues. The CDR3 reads CASSLREFEEQYF.

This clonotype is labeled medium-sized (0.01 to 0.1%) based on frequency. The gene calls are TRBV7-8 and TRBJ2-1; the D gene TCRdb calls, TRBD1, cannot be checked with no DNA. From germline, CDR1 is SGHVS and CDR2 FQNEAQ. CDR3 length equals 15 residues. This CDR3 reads CASSLGRGGLFLQFF.

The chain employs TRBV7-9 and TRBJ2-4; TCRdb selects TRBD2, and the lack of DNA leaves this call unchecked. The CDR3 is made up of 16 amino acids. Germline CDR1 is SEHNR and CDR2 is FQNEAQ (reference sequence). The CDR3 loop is CASSDTGEGPGNIQYF.

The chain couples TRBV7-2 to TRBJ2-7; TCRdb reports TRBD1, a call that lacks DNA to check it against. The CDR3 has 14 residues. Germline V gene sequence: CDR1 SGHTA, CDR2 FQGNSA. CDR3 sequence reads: CASSMGQGIYEQYF.

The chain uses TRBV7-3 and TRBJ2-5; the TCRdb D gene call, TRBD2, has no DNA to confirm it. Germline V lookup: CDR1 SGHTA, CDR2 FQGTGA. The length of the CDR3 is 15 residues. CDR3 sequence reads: CASSLTGGREETQYF.

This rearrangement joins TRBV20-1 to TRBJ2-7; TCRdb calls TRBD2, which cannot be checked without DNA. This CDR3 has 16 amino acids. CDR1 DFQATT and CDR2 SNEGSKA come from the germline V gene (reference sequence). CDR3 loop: CSARGPPSGRTYEQYF.

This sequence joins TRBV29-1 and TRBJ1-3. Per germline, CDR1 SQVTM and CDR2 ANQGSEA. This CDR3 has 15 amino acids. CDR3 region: CSVEGTSSSGNTIYF.

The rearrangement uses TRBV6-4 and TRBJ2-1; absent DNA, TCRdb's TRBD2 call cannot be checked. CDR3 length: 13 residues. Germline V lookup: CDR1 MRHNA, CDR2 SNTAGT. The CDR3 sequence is CASSSGGAIEQFF.

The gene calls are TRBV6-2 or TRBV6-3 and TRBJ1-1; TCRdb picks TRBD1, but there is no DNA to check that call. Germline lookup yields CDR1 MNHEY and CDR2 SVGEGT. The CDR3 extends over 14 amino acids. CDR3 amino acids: CAADWGSMNTEAFF.

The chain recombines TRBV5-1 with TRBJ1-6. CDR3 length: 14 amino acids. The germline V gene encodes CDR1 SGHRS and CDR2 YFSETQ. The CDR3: CASSSRDLNSPLHF.

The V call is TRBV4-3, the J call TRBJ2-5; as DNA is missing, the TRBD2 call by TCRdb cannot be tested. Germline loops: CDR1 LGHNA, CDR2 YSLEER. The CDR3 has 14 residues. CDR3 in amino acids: CASSQDPGWQTQYF.

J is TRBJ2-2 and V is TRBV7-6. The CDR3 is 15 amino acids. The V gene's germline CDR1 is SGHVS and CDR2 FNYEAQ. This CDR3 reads CASSSSTWGTGELFF.